This TCR beta chain emerged from a study of OX40 agonist ivuxolimab in advanced cancers. Background on the study: With a range of about 20 to 79, age averaged about 59 years, and more than 75% were male. Partial responses occurred in three patients (one hepatocellular carcinoma, two cutaneous melanoma). Study observations and caveats: Several nonresponders also turned out to have low normalized T-cell clonal expansion. There was clonal expansion of CD4+ and CD8+ blood T cells by week 6 at 0.1 to 3.0 mg/kg.

CDR1 and CDR2 from the germline V gene are ENHRY and SYGVKD. The CDR3 has 18 amino acids. The ends were cut back, 6 bases at V and 0 bases at J, with 23 bases in the middle. Produced via immunoSEQ multiplex PCR; TCRdb's table is partial and in-frame only. The repertoire includes over 150,000 clones, approximately 94% of them detected once, and about 0.31% sits in the top ten. Worth noting for this clone: No antigen is known for it.

The TCR was taken from an adult with an advanced solid tumor such as melanoma, head and neck, liver or kidney cancer. The chain carries TRBV10-3 and TRBJ1-1; TRBD1 is a possible D gene (5 bases). The source was CD4+ or CD8+ T cells sorted from blood, collected in a trial of the OX40 agonist ivuxolimab. CDR3 nucleotide sequence: TGTGCCATCAGGCCGAGGGACGGCCCGTTAGGTTTGAACACTGAAGCTTTCTTT. Protein: CAIRPRDGPLGLNTEAFF.